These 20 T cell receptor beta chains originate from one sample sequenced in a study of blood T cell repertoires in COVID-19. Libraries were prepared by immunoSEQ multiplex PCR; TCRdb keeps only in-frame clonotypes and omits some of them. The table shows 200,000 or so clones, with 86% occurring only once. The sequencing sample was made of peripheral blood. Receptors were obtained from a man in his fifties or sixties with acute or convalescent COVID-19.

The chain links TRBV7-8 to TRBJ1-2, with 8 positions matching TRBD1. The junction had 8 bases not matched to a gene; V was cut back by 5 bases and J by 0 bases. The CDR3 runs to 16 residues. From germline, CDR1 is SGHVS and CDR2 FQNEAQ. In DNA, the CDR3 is TGTGCCAGCAGCGCCTGGACAGGGAGGGCTAACTATGGCTACACCTTC. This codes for CASSAWTGRANYGYTF.

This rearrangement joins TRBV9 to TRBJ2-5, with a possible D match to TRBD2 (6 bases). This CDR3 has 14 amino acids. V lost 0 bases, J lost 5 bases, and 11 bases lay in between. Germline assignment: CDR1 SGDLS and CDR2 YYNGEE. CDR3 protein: CASSVAGGVETQYF. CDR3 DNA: TGTGCCAGCAGCGTAGCTGGAGGGGTGGAGACCCAGTACTTC. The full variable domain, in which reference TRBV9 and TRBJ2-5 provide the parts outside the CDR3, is DSGVTQTPKHLITATGQRVTLRCSPRSGDLSVYWYQQSLDQGLQFLIQYYNGEERAKGNILERFSAQQFPDLHSELNLSSLELGDSALYFCASSVAGGVETQYFGPGTRLLVL.

The CDR3 sequence is CASSLDGVNGYTF. DNA of the CDR3: TGCGCCAGCAGCTTGGACGGGGTGAATGGCTACACCTTC. The rearrangement joins TRBV5-1 to TRBJ1-2; D is uncertain. The ends were cut back, 0 bases at V and 6 bases at J, with 9 bases in the middle. The CDR3 sequence is 13 residues long. Germline V CDR1 and CDR2: SGHRS, YFSETQ.

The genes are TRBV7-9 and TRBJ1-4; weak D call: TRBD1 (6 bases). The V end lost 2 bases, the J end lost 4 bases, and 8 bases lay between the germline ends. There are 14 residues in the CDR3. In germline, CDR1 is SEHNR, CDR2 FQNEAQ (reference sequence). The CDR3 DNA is TGTGCCAGCAGCTTATCAGGGGATAATGAAAAACTGTTTTTT. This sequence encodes CASSLSGDNEKLFF.

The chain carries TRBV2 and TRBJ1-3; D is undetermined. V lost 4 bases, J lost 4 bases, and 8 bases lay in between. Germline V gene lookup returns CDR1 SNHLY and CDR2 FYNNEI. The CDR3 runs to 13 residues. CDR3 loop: CASSGHSGNTIYF. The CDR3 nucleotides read TGTGCCAGCAGTGGACACTCCGGAAACACCATATATTTT.

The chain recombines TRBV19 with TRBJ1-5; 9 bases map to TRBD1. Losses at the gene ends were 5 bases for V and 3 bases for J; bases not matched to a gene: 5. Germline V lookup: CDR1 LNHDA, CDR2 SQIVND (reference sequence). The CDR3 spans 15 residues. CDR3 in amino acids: CASSYRGRDNQPQHF. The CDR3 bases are TGTGCCAGTAGTTACAGGGGGCGCGACAATCAGCCCCAGCATTTT.

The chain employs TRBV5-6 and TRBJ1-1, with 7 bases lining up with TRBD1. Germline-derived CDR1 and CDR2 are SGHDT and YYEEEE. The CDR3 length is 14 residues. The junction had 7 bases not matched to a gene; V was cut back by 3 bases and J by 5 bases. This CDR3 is CASSSTGESTEAFF. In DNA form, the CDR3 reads TGTGCCAGCAGCTCAACAGGGGAAAGTACTGAAGCTTTCTTT.

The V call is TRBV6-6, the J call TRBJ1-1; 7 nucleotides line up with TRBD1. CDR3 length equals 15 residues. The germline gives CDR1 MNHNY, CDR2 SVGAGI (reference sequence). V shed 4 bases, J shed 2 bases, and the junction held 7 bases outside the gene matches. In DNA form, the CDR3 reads TGTGCCAGCAGTTCCCCGGGGACAGCCAACACTGAAGCTTTCTTT. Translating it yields CASSSPGTANTEAFF.

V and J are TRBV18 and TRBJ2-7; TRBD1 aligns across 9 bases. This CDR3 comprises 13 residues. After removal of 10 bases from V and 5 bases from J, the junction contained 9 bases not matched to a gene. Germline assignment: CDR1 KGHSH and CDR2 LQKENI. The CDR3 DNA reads TGTGCCACCCAACCGGGGGACAGGGACGAGCAGTACTTC. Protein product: CATQPGDRDEQYF.

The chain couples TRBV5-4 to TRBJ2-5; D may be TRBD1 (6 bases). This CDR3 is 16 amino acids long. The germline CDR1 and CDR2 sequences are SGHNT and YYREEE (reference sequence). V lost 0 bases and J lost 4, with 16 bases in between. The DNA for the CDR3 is TGTGCCAGCAGCTTGGAGGGTACCAGGGGACGAGAGACCCAGTACTTC. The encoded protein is CASSLEGTRGRETQYF.

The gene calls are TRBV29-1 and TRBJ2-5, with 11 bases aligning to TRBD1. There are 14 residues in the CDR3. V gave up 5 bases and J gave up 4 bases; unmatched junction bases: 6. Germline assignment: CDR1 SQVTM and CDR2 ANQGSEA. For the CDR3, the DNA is TGCAGCGTTAGTGCGGGGACAGGGGGAGAGACCCAGTACTTC. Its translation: CSVSAGTGGETQYF.

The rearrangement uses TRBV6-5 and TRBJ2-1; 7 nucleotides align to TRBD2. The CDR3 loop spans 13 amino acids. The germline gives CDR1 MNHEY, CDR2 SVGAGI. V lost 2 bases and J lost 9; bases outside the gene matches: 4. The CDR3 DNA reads TGTGCCAGCAGTTACCCGGGCGGGGGTGAGCAGTTCTTC. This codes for CASSYPGGGEQFF.

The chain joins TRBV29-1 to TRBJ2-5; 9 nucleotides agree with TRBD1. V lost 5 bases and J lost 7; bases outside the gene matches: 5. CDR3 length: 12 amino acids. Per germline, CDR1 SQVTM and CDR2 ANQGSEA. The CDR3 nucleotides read TGCAGCGTTACTGACAGGGGGGTGACCCAGTACTTC. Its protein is CSVTDRGVTQYF.

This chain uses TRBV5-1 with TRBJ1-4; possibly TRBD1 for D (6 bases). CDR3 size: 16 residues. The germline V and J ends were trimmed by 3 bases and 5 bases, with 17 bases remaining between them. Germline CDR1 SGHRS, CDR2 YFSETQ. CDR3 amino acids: CASSWNRELGNEKLFF. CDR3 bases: TGCGCCAGCAGCTGGAACAGGGAATTGGGGAATGAAAAACTGTTTTTT.

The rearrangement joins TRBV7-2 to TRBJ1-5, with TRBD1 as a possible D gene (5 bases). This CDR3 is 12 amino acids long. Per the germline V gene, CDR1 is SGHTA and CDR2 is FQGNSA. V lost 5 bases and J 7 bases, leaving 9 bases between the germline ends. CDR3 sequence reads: CASSAPGQPQHF. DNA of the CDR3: TGTGCCAGCAGCGCCCCAGGGCAGCCCCAGCATTTT. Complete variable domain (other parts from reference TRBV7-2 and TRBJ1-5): GAGVSQSPSNKVTEKGKDVELRCDPISGHTALYWYRQSLGQGLEFLIYFQGNSAPDKSGLPSDRFSAERTGGSVSTLTIQRTQQEDSAVYLCASSAPGQPQHFGDGTRLSIL.

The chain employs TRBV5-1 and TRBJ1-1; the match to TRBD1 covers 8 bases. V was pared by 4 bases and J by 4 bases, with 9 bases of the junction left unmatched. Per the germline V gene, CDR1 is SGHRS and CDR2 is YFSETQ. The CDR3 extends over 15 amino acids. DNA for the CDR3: TGCGCCAGCAGCACCGGACAGGGTTGGGGCACTGAAGCTTTCTTT. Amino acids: CASSTGQGWGTEAFF. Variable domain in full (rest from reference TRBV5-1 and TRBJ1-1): KAGVTQTPRYLIKTRGQQVTLSCSPISGHRSVSWYQQTPGQGLQFLFEYFSETQRNKGNFPGRFSGRQFSNSRSEMNVSTLELGDSALYLCASSTGQGWGTEAFFGQGTRLTVV.

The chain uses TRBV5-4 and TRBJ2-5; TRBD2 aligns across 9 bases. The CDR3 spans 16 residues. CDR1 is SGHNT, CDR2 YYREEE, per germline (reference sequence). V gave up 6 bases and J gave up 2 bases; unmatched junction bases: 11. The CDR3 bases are TGTGCCAGCAACCGAGAAAGACTAGCGGCTCAAGAGACCCAGTACTTC. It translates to CASNRERLAAQETQYF. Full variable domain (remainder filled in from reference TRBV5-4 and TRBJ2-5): ETGVTQSPTHLIKTRGQQVTLRCSSQSGHNTVSWYQQALGQGPQFIFQYYREEENGRGNFPPRFSGLQFPNYSSELNVNALELDDSALYLCASNRERLAAQETQYFGPGTRLLVL.

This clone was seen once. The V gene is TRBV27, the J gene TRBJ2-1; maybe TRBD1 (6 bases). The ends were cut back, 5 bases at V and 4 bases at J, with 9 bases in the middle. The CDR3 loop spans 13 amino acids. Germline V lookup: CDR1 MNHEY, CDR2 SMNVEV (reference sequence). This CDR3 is CASSPGQYNEQFF. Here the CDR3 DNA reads TGTGCCAGCAGTCCCGGACAGTACAATGAGCAGTTCTTC.

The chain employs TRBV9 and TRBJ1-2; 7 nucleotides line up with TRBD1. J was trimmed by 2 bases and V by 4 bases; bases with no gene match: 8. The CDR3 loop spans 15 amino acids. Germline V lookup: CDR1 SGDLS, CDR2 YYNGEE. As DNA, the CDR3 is TGTGCCAGCAGCCCTAGGGGGGACAGAAACTATGGCTACACCTTC. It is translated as CASSPRGDRNYGYTF.

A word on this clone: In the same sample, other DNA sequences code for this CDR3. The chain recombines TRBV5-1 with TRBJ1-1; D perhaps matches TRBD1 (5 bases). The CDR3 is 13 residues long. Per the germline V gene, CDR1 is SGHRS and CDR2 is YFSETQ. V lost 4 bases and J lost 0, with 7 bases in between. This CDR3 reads CASSAGLNTEAFF. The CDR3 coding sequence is TGCGCCAGCAGCGCGGGACTGAACACTGAAGCTTTCTTT. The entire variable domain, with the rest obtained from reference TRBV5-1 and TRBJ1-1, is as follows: KAGVTQTPRYLIKTRGQQVTLSCSPISGHRSVSWYQQTPGQGLQFLFEYFSETQRNKGNFPGRFSGRQFSNSRSEMNVSTLELGDSALYLCASSAGLNTEAFFGQGTRLTVV.